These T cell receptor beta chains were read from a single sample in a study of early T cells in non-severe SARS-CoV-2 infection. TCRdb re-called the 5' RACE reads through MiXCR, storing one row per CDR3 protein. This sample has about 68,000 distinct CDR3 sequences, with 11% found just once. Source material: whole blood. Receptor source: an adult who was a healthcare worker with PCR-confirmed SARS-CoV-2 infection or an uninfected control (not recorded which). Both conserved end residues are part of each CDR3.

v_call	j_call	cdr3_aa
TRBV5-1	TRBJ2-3	CASSLFGLGDTQYF
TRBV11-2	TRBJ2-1	CASSLETAYNEQFF
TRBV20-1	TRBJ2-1	CSARGIIDEQFF
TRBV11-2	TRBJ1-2	CASSSPANYGYTF
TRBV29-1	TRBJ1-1	CSVRGSGKTEAFF
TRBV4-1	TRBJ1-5	CASSQGQEGFFRPQHF
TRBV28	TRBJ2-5	CASSLWAEEETQYF
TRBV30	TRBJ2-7	CAWGSTGSLTYEQYF
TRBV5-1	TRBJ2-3	CASSLLSGSGDTQYF
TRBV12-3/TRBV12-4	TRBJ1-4	CASSLKHRTNEKLFF
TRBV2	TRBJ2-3	CASRAEESTDTQYF
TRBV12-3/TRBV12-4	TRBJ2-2	CASSLQTGGLGELFF
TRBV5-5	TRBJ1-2	CASSLLGRGPSYYGYTF
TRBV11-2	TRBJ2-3	CASRVAGGQDTQYF
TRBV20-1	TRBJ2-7	CSARGIGLAEQYF
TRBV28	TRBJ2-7	CASTSGQGTEQYF
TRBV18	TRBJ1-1	CASSPQRNRANGAFF
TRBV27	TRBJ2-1	CASSLSYSGSSYNEQFF
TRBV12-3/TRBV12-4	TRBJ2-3	CASSLVTDTQYF
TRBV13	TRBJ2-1	CASSPGTSGYNEQFF
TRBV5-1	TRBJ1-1	CASSLERNTEAFF
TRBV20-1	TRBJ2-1	CSARKAGATNEQFF
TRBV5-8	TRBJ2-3	CASSLKKRNIDTQYF
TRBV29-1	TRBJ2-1	CSVSQGAGNEQFF
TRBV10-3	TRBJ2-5	CAISEGTSGSQETQYF
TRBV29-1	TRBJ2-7	CSVTKTGEQYF
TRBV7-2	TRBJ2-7	CASSLATRGVYEQYF
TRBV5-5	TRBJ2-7	CASSLIRVYEQYF
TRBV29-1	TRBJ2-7	CSVSTARGDEQYF
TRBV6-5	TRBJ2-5	CASSSRGTGNAETQYF